These 27 T cell receptor beta chains were sequenced from one sample in a study of OX40 agonist ivuxolimab in advanced cancers. The protocol used for the library was the immunoSEQ multiplex PCR assay. TCRdb's version of the immuneACCESS table is confined to in-frame rearrangements and falls short of the full clone set. An unresolved V gene accounts for under half of the shortfall where checked; the remainder is of unknown origin. The sample has some 75,000 clones on record, around nine tenths of them singletons. 0.72% of the sample is held by the ten biggest clonotypes. Here the sequenced sample was CD4+ or CD8+ T cells sorted from blood, taken in a trial of the OX40 agonist ivuxolimab. All receptors derive from an adult with an advanced solid tumor such as melanoma, head and neck, liver or kidney cancer.

This rearrangement joins TRBV7-2 to TRBJ1-3; TRBD1 agrees at 7 bases. From germline, CDR1 is SGHTA and CDR2 FQGNSA. The V and J ends lost 5 bases and 0 bases, in that order; junction bases with no gene match: 7. This CDR3 has 16 amino acids. In nucleotides, the CDR3 is TGTGCCAGCAGCCTGACAGGGATCCTCTCTGGAAACACCATATATTTT. It codes for CASSLTGILSGNTIYF. Looking up the rest from reference TRBV7-2 and TRBJ1-3 gives the full variable domain: GAGVSQSPSNKVTEKGKDVELRCDPISGHTALYWYRQSLGQGLEFLIYFQGNSAPDKSGLPSDRFSAERTGGSVSTLTIQRTQQEDSAVYLCASSLTGILSGNTIYFGEGSWLTVV.

The V gene is TRBV30, the J gene TRBJ1-1, with D hard to call. CDR3 length equals 14 residues. Trimming stripped 7 bases from V and 1 base from J, with 16 bases between. Germline CDR1 is GTSNPN and CDR2 is SVGIG (reference sequence). CDR3 nucleotide sequence: TGTGCCTCAAACCACGGGGTCCCGAACACTGAAGCTTTCTTT. Protein: CASNHGVPNTEAFF. Drawing the rest from reference TRBV30 and TRBJ1-1, the complete variable domain is SQTIHQWPATLVQPVGSPLSLECTVEGTSNPNLYWYRQAAGRGLQLLFYSVGIGQISSEVPQNLSASRPQDRQFILSSKKLLLSDSGFYLCASNHGVPNTEAFFGQGTRLTVV.

J is TRBJ1-2 and V is TRBV27; D gene unclear. CDR1 is MNHEY, CDR2 SMNVEV, per germline (reference sequence). The CDR3 is made up of 12 amino acids. V lost 4 bases to trimming and J lost 4 bases, with 7 bases between them. CDR3 sequence (DNA): TGTGCCAGCAGTTCAGGTCTCTATGGCTACACCTTC. This gives the protein CASSSGLYGYTF.

The chain carries TRBV5-1 and TRBJ2-3; maybe TRBD2 (6 bases). Trimming pared 0 bases from V and 2 bases from J, leaving 10 bases between. The CDR3 loop spans 15 amino acids. Per germline, CDR1 SGHRS and CDR2 YFSETQ. The CDR3 here is CASSLAGTYTDTQYF. The DNA for the CDR3 is TGCGCCAGCAGCTTGGCAGGGACTTACACAGATACGCAGTATTTT.

V is TRBV9 and J is TRBJ1-2, with D perhaps TRBD1 (6 bases). The CDR3 totals 15 residues. The germline V and J ends were trimmed by 5 bases and 4 bases, with 18 bases remaining between them. CDR1 and CDR2 (germline): SGDLS, YYNGEE. CDR3 DNA: TGTGCCAGCAGTCCTACCATAGACAGGACCTATGGCTACACCTTC. Translation gives CASSPTIDRTYGYTF.

The rearrangement links TRBV4-3 to TRBJ2-3; the D gene is possibly TRBD1 (7 bases). V was cut by 0 bases and J by 4 bases, with 20 bases left in between. The CDR3 loop spans 18 amino acids. Germline V gives CDR1 LGHNA, CDR2 YSLEER. CDR3 region: CASSQDRSGGPSADTQYF. CDR3 coding DNA: TGCGCCAGCAGCCAAGATCGATCAGGGGGGCCGAGCGCAGATACGCAGTATTTT.

The gene calls are TRBV10-3 and TRBJ1-3; tentatively, D is TRBD1 (6 bases). This CDR3 contains 12 residues. Trimming shortened V by 8 bases and J by 2 bases, and 7 bases separated the two germline ends. Germline V gene lookup returns CDR1 ENHRY and CDR2 SYGVKD. The CDR3 coding sequence is TGTGCCATCGCAGGGGCTGGAAACACCATATATTTT. This translates into CAIAGAGNTIYF.

This chain links TRBV5-4 with TRBJ2-3; D may be TRBD1 (5 bases). Germline CDR1 SGHNT, CDR2 YYREEE (reference sequence). This CDR3 has 16 amino acids. Trimming pared 4 bases from V and 0 bases from J, leaving 15 bases between. The CDR3: CASSPPGRGSTDTQYF. The CDR3, as DNA: TGTGCCAGCAGCCCCCCAGGTAGGGGAAGCACAGATACGCAGTATTTT.

The gene calls are TRBV19 and TRBJ1-5; D is uncertain. Trimming stripped 4 bases from V and 2 bases from J, with 9 bases between. This CDR3 comprises 14 residues. From germline, CDR1 is LNHDA and CDR2 SQIVND (reference sequence). CDR3 in DNA: TGTGCCAGTAGTAAAGGAATAGGCAATCAGCCCCAGCATTTT. Protein product: CASSKGIGNQPQHF.

This sequence joins TRBV5-5 and TRBJ1-3; no clear D. In germline, CDR1 is SGHKS, CDR2 YYEKEE (reference sequence). V gave up 1 base and J gave up 1 base, with 0 bases separating them. The CDR3 sequence is 12 residues long. The CDR3 region is CASSLSGNTIYF. The CDR3 DNA reads as TGTGCCAGCAGCTTGTCTGGAAACACCATATATTTT.

DNA for the CDR3: TGTGCCAGCAGCTCAGTAGACCATAGCAATCAGCCCCAGCATTTT. Amino acid sequence: CASSSVDHSNQPQHF. The chain employs TRBV11-2 and TRBJ1-5, with no clear D. CDR1 and CDR2 from the germline V gene are SGHAT and FQNNGV. V was shortened by 4 bases and J by 0 bases, with 10 bases between the two germline ends. This CDR3 has 15 residues.

This chain links TRBV29-1 with TRBJ2-7; D is perhaps TRBD1 (6 bases). From germline, CDR1 is SQVTM and CDR2 ANQGSEA. V lost 6 bases to trimming and J lost 1 base, with 16 bases between them. This CDR3 is 14 amino acids long. The DNA for the CDR3 is TGCAGCGTGGAACAGGGCTACCCTTCCTACGAGCAGTACTTC. Translating gives CSVEQGYPSYEQYF.

V and J are TRBV9 and TRBJ2-3; TRBD2 agrees at 11 bases. The J segment lost 2 bases and the V segment lost 4 bases, leaving 6 bases of the junction unmatched. This CDR3 comprises 16 residues. Germline loops: CDR1 SGDLS, CDR2 YYNGEE. Here the CDR3 DNA reads TGTGCCAGCAGCCCCCTGACTAGCGGGGTCACAGATACGCAGTATTTT. Protein product: CASSPLTSGVTDTQYF. Full variable domain (rest looked up from reference TRBV9 and TRBJ2-3): DSGVTQTPKHLITATGQRVTLRCSPRSGDLSVYWYQQSLDQGLQFLIQYYNGEERAKGNILERFSAQQFPDLHSELNLSSLELGDSALYFCASSPLTSGVTDTQYFGPGTRLTVL.

The chain carries TRBV6-6 and TRBJ1-3; no definite D call. The CDR3 runs to 14 residues. V was clipped by 2 bases and J by 1 base, with 6 bases between them. CDR1 MNHNY and CDR2 SVGAGI come from the germline V gene (reference sequence). The CDR3 region has the DNA TGTGCCAGCAGTTACATAGAATCTGGAAACACCATATATTTT. The encoded protein is CASSYIESGNTIYF.

V is TRBV14 and J is TRBJ2-7; D is undetermined. Germline V gene sequence: CDR1 SGHDN, CDR2 FVKESK. This CDR3 has 13 amino acids. The germline V and J ends were trimmed by 0 bases and 6 bases, with 9 bases remaining between them. Here the CDR3 reads CASSQDWQTEQYF. In DNA form, the CDR3 reads TGTGCCAGCAGCCAAGATTGGCAGACCGAGCAGTACTTC.

The chain uses TRBV2 and TRBJ1-2, with D possibly being TRBD1 (6 bases). Looked up from germline, CDR1 is SNHLY and CDR2 is FYNNEI. Trimming shortened V by 3 bases and J by 10 bases, and 18 bases separated the two germline ends. The CDR3 loop spans 14 amino acids. The CDR3 spells CASSELNRVGDYTF. The CDR3 DNA sequence: TGTGCCAGCAGTGAGCTAAACAGGGTCGGCGACTACACCTTC.

The chain links TRBV5-1 to TRBJ2-7; 7 bases match TRBD1. Germline V gene lookup returns CDR1 SGHRS and CDR2 YFSETQ. The ends lost 3 bases at V and 2 bases at J; junction bases unmatched: 5. The CDR3 spans 14 residues. This chain's CDR3 is CASSYYRGPYEQYF. The CDR3 DNA is TGCGCCAGCAGCTACTACAGGGGCCCCTACGAGCAGTACTTC.

This chain uses TRBV6-1 with TRBJ1-2; D possibly corresponds to TRBD1 (5 bases). This CDR3 region has 14 residues. V shed 7 bases and J shed 4 bases, with 16 bases lying between them. Germline CDR1 reads MNHNS; CDR2 reads SASEGT. DNA for the CDR3: TGTGCCAGCAATCTCCGGAGGGGTGGCTATGGCTACACCTTC. This encodes CASNLRRGGYGYTF.

This clone was seen once. This sequence joins TRBV20-1 and TRBJ1-4; D is undetermined. There are 11 residues in the CDR3. Germline lookup yields CDR1 DFQATT and CDR2 SNEGSKA (reference sequence). V lost 5 bases and J 8 bases, leaving 9 bases between the germline ends. The CDR3 protein is CSAPTGEKLFF. The CDR3 DNA sequence: TGCAGTGCTCCAACGGGGGAAAAACTGTTTTTT.

The genes are TRBV30 and TRBJ1-6, with 11 positions matching TRBD1. V trimming: 3 bases; J trimming: 10 bases; junction bases outside the gene matches: 5. Germline V gene sequence: CDR1 GTSNPN, CDR2 SVGIG (reference sequence). CDR3 length: 14 amino acids. The CDR3 reads CAWSKGTGGSPLHF. Here the CDR3 DNA reads TGTGCCTGGAGCAAGGGGACAGGGGGATCACCCCTCCACTTT.

This clone was counted between two and nine times. The chain combines TRBV6-5 with TRBJ1-4; 7 bases are a match to TRBD1. From germline, CDR1 is MNHEY and CDR2 SVGAGI. The CDR3 consists of 12 residues. The junction had 1 base not matched to a gene; V was cut back by 6 bases and J by 6 bases. DNA for the CDR3: TGTGCCAGCAGCGGGACAGATGAAAAACTGTTTTTT. It specifies CASSGTDEKLFF.

The J gene is TRBJ2-3, the V gene TRBV6-5, with TRBD1 as a possible D gene (6 bases). In germline, CDR1 is MNHEY, CDR2 SVGAGI. V shed 7 bases and J shed 4 bases, with 12 bases lying between them. The CDR3 runs 13 residues. CDR3 sequence: CASTEQGSDTQYF. The CDR3 DNA is TGTGCCAGCACCGAACAGGGATCAGATACGCAGTATTTT.

The chain employs TRBV6-5 and TRBJ1-2; a possible D gene is TRBD1 (5 bases). Deletions cut 0 bases from V and 3 bases from J, with 11 bases between. The CDR3 runs to 15 residues. Germline-derived CDR1 and CDR2 are MNHEY and SVGAGI. CDR3 nucleotide sequence: TGTGCCAGCAGTTACTCGGCAGGGAAATACTATGGCTACACCTTC. Its protein is CASSYSAGKYYGYTF.

This clone is a singleton in its sample. The chain combines TRBV11-2 with TRBJ1-4; D possibly corresponds to TRBD1 (5 bases). Germline loops: CDR1 SGHAT, CDR2 FQNNGV. V was pared by 4 bases and J by 8 bases, with 20 bases between. The CDR3 totals 16 residues. The DNA for the CDR3 is TGTGCCAGCAGCTCAACTCTATCGGGGGTACGCGAAAAACTGTTTTTT. Protein product: CASSSTLSGVREKLFF. Looking up the rest from reference TRBV11-2 and TRBJ1-4 gives the full variable domain: EAGVAQSPRYKIIEKRQSVAFWCNPISGHATLYWYQQILGQGPKLLIQFQNNGVVDDSQLPKDRFSAERLKGVDSTLKIQPAKLEDSAVYLCASSSTLSGVREKLFFGSGTQLSVL.

The V call is TRBV2, the J call TRBJ1-1; TRBD1 agrees at 7 bases. V lost 6 bases, J lost 3 bases, and 7 bases stayed unmatched. The germline V gene encodes CDR1 SNHLY and CDR2 FYNNEI. The CDR3 consists of 14 residues. The CDR3 is CASSRDSKDTEAFF. CDR3 nucleotides: TGTGCCAGCAGCCGGGACAGCAAGGACACTGAAGCTTTCTTT. The whole variable domain, filled in from reference TRBV2 and TRBJ1-1, reads EPEVTQTPSHQVTQMGQEVILRCVPISNHLYFYWYRQILGQKVEFLVSFYNNEISEKSEIFDDQFSVERPDGSNFTLKIRSTKLEDSAMYFCASSRDSKDTEAFFGQGTRLTVV.

The table lists this clone with a count of one. The genes are TRBV7-2 and TRBJ2-3, with D perhaps matching TRBD2 (6 bases). Trimming took 2 bases from V and 1 from J, leaving 13 bases between them. There are 16 residues in the CDR3. Germline V lookup: CDR1 SGHTA, CDR2 FQGNSA. CDR3 sequence: CASSLFGGEGTDTQYF. The CDR3 DNA reads TGTGCCAGCAGCTTATTCGGGGGAGAAGGCACAGATACGCAGTATTTT.

In its sample, this clone was seen a few times. This rearrangement joins TRBV6-1 to TRBJ2-7; 7 bases are shared with TRBD1. The J segment lost 4 bases and the V segment lost 3 bases, leaving 9 bases of the junction unmatched. The CDR3 spans 15 residues. Germline V CDR1 and CDR2: MNHNS, SASEGT. The CDR3 sequence is CASSDPGTVVYEQYF. CDR3 nucleotide sequence: TGTGCCAGCAGTGACCCTGGGACAGTAGTTTACGAGCAGTACTTC.